The clone carrying this T cell receptor beta chain was found many times. This sample is part of a study of Graves' ophthalmopathy and Graves' hyperthyroidism. RNA transcripts were the source from which TCR beta CDR3 regions were amplified. HTBI primers were employed in first-round RT-PCR, then a second-round multiplex PCR followed. Via MiXCR, TCRdb re-called the multiplex PCR reads, giving one row per CDR3 protein. The repertoire holds 200,000 to 250,000 distinct CDR3 sequences, with around 30% as singletons. The sequence was obtained from a man over 45 with Graves' ophthalmopathy. Sequenced material: peripheral blood.

This chain's CDR3 is CASSISGNSRHGYTF. The CDR3 DNA is TGTGCCAGCAGTATTTCAGGGAATTCGCGTCATGGCTACACCTTC. This sequence joins TRBV12-3 or TRBV12-4 and TRBJ1-2; tentative D call: TRBD1 (5 bases). Between the trimmed V and J ends, which lost 5 bases and 6 bases, there was a span of 19 bases. The CDR3 contains 15 residues.